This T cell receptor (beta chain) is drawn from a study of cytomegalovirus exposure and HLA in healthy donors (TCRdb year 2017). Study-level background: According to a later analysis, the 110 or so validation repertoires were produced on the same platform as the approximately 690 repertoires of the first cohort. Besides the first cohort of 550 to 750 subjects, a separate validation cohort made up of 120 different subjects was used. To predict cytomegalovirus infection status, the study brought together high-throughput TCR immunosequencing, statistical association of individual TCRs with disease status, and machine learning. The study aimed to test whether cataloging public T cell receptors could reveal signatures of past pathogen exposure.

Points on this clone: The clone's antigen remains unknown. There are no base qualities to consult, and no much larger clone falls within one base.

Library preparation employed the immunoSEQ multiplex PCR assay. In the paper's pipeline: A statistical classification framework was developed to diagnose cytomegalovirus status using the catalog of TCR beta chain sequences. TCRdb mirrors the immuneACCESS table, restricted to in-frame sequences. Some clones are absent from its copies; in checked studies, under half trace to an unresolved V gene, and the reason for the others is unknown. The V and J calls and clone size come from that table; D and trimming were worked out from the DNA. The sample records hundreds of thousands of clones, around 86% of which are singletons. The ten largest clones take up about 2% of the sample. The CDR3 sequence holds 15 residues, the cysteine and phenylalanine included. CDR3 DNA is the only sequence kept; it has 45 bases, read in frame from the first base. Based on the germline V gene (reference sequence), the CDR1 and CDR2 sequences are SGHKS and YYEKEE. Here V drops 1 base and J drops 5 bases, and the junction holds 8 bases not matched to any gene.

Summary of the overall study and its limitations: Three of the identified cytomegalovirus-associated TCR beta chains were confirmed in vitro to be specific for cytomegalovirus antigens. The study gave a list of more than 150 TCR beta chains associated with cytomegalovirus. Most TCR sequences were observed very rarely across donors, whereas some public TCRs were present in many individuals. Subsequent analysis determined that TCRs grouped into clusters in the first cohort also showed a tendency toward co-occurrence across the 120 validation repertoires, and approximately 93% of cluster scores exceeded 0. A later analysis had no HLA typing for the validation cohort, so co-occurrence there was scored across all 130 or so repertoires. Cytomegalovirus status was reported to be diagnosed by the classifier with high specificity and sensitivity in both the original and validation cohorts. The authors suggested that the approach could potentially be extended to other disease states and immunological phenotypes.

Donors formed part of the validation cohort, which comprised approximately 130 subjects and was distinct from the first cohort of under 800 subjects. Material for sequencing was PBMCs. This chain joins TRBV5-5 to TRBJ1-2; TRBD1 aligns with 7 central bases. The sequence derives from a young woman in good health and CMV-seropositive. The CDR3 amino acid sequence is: CASSLKSGQIYGYTF. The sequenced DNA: TGTGCCAGCAGCTTGAAATCGGGACAGATATATGGCTACACCTTC.